This T cell receptor (beta chain) was observed in a study of blood T cell repertoires in COVID-19. Background on the study: The cDNA or gDNA used as material had been derived from T cells, B-cell-depleted T cells, or PBMCs.

In the original processing: Estimation of nucleated cell counts relied on the amplification of reference gene primers. Repertoires were generated with immunoSEQ multiplex PCR, while TCRdb's copy carries only in-frame clones and drops some. V and J calls plus clone size are reproduced from that table; the DNA served to infer D and trimming. The sample lists a few hundred thousand clones, around 90% occurring once. One Seattle source followed patients from active infection through their disease course. This sequence originates from a woman aged 30 to 39 with COVID-19, enrolled during active disease. What was sequenced was peripheral blood.

This CDR3 reads CASGTGGGETQYF. The CDR3, as DNA: TGTGCCAGCGGGACGGGAGGTGGGGAGACCCAGTACTTC. The chain carries TRBV28 and TRBJ2-5; 7 bases match TRBD2. CDR3 size: 13 residues. The V segment lost 8 bases and the J segment 5 bases; nucleotides outside the gene matches: 8. Germline V gives CDR1 MDHEN, CDR2 SYDVKM.